The 8 T cell receptor beta chains in this list originate from one sample, sequenced in a study of cytomegalovirus exposure and HLA in healthy donors. Primers for the PCR totalled 60 Vbeta and 13 Jbeta. Only in-frame clones appear in the TCRdb table, and some are missing; sequencing was by immunoSEQ multiplex PCR. The repertoire consists of 150,000 or so clones, with approximately 80% occurring once and the leading ten covering around 6%. Sequencing input: PBMCs. The receptor set was obtained from a middle-aged woman in good health and CMV-seropositive.

The chain links TRBV6-6 to TRBJ2-5; 8 bases are a match to TRBD2. The CDR3 has 15 amino acids. Trimming took 5 bases from V and 2 from J; bases not matched to a gene: 7. CDR1 is MNHNY and CDR2 is SVGAGI in the germline V gene (reference sequence). In DNA, the CDR3 is TGTGCCAGCAGTGGCAGCGGGAGAGGGCAAGAGACCCAGTACTTC. It is translated as CASSGSGRGQETQYF.

The chain links TRBV6-5 to TRBJ2-3; D is possibly TRBD2 (6 bases). Germline V gene sequence: CDR1 MNHEY, CDR2 SVGAGI. Trimming removed 0 bases from V and 13 bases from J, with 8 bases in between. The CDR3 consists of 11 residues. This CDR3 is CASSYSGTEYF. Here the CDR3 DNA reads TGTGCCAGCAGTTACTCTGGGACTGAGTATTTT.

This clone was seen once. The chain couples TRBV10-3 to TRBJ2-7; possible D gene TRBD2, 6 bases. The germline gives CDR1 ENHRY, CDR2 SYGVKD. The CDR3 sequence is 16 residues long. V lost 2 bases and J lost 2, with 16 bases in between. CDR3 loop: CAISEPGTVGTYEQYF. The CDR3 coding sequence is TGTGCCATCAGTGAGCCCGGGACTGTTGGGACCTACGAGCAGTACTTC.

This clone showed up just once. This rearrangement joins TRBV7-9 to TRBJ2-7; 11 bases match TRBD2. The junction had 9 bases not matched to a gene; V was cut back by 6 bases and J by 5 bases. Germline lookup yields CDR1 SEHNR and CDR2 FQNEAQ (reference sequence). The CDR3 is 15 residues long. CDR3 loop: CASSFATSGKDEQYF. DNA of the CDR3: TGTGCCAGCAGTTTTGCGACTAGCGGGAAGGACGAGCAGTACTTC.

The chain employs TRBV6-1 and TRBJ2-4; possibly TRBD2 for D (5 bases). Germline CDR1 and CDR2: MNHNS and SASEGT. V lost 3 bases and J 0 bases, leaving 15 bases between the germline ends. This CDR3 is 17 amino acids long. CDR3 nucleotide sequence: TGTGCCAGCAGTGACGCGAGAGGGATACTAGCCAAAAACATTCAGTACTTC. The encoded protein is CASSDARGILAKNIQYF.

This clone was detected only once. The CDR3 sequence: CASRDWSTDTQYF. For the CDR3, the DNA is TGTGCCAGCCGGGACTGGAGCACAGATACGCAGTATTTT. This rearrangement joins TRBV2 to TRBJ2-3, with D perhaps matching TRBD2 (6 bases). Looked up from germline, CDR1 is SNHLY and CDR2 is FYNNEI. The CDR3 totals 13 residues. Deletions cut 8 bases from V and 0 bases from J, with 9 bases between.

The chain combines TRBV30 with TRBJ1-1, with 9 positions matching TRBD1. V lost 3 bases to trimming and J lost 4 bases; unmatched junction nucleotides: 3. Per the germline V gene, CDR1 is GTSNPN and CDR2 is SVGIG (reference sequence). The CDR3 loop spans 13 amino acids. CDR3 sequence (DNA): TGTGCCTGGAGCGGGACAGGGACCACTGAAGCTTTCTTT. This encodes CAWSGTGTTEAFF.

The genes are TRBV25-1 and TRBJ1-1; 10 bases map to TRBD1. CDR3 size: 17 residues. V lost 4 bases to trimming and J lost 0 bases; unmatched junction nucleotides: 8. Germline values: CDR1 MGHDK, CDR2 SYGVNS. CDR3 sequence (DNA): TGTGCCAGCAGTGGCAGACAGGGGGCTCGGATGAACACTGAAGCTTTCTTT. As protein: CASSGRQGARMNTEAFF. The full variable domain, its missing parts supplied by reference TRBV25-1 and TRBJ1-1, is EADIYQTPRYLVIGTGKKITLECSQTMGHDKMYWYQQDPGMELHLIHYSYGVNSTEKGDLSSESTVSRIRTEHFPLTLESARPSHTSQYLCASSGRQGARMNTEAFFGQGTRLTVV.